One and the same sample provided the 20 T cell receptor beta chains below, sequenced in a study of shared clonotypes between healthy human individuals. Only in-frame clones appear in the TCRdb table, and some are missing; sequencing was by immunoSEQ multiplex PCR. The sample lists millions of clones, about 95% occurring once. CD8 cells regarded as naive lacked CD45RO, were positively chosen for CCR7, and omitted terminally differentiated effector memory CD45RA+ cells. Sequencing was carried out using naive CD8+ T cells sorted from blood. The receptors shown here come from a man younger than 30 in good health.

The sample holds a few counts of this clone. One end of the junction varies from germline; a read error may be responsible. V is TRBV29-1 and J is TRBJ2-7; D might be TRBD1 or TRBD2, each matching 5 bases. This CDR3 has 11 amino acids. Germline assignment: CDR1 SQVTM and CDR2 ANQGSEA. CDR3 sequence: CSFEGSGEQYF. In nucleotides, the CDR3 is TGCAGCTTTGAGGGGTCTGGAGAGCAGTACTTC.

A remark on this clone: Other nucleotide sequences from this sample produce the same CDR3. The chain joins TRBV11-2 to TRBJ1-1, with no clear D. CDR3 size: 13 residues. Germline loops: CDR1 SGHAT, CDR2 FQNNGV. The germline V and J ends were trimmed by 1 base and 2 bases, with 5 bases remaining between them. CDR3 DNA: TGTGCCAGCAGCTTAGGATACAACACTGAAGCTTTCTTT. Translated, it gives CASSLGYNTEAFF.

The chain links TRBV10-3 to TRBJ2-3; possible D gene TRBD1, 6 bases. The CDR3 totals 12 residues. The ends were cut back, 10 bases at V and 3 bases at J, with 11 bases in the middle. In germline, CDR1 is ENHRY, CDR2 SYGVKD. The CDR3 coding sequence is TGTGCCACAAAGACAGGAACAGATACGCAGTATTTT. Protein: CATKTGTDTQYF.

The chain couples TRBV4-3 to TRBJ2-1; the match to TRBD2 covers 7 bases. This CDR3 has 17 amino acids. Unmatched junction bases numbered 7, after V lost 0 bases and J lost 2 bases. The V gene's germline CDR1 is LGHNA and CDR2 YSLEER. CDR3 amino acids: CASSQDELAGTYNEQFF. CDR3 in DNA: TGCGCCAGCAGCCAAGATGAGTTAGCGGGTACCTACAATGAGCAGTTCTTC.

This chain connects TRBV2 to TRBJ2-7; 10 bases line up with TRBD2. J lost 3 bases, V lost 3 bases, and 5 bases had no gene match. The germline CDR1 and CDR2 sequences are SNHLY and FYNNEI. The CDR3 extends over 15 amino acids. The CDR3 spells CASSDPGTSDYEQYF. DNA of the CDR3: TGTGCCAGCAGTGACCCCGGGACTAGCGACTACGAGCAGTACTTC.

This chain links TRBV6-6 with TRBJ1-1; no definite D call. Germline V gene lookup returns CDR1 MNHNY and CDR2 SVGAGI (reference sequence). The CDR3 contains 14 residues. With 7 bases removed from V and 4 bases from J, the gap between germline ends came to 16 bases. The CDR3 reads CASTGLRWGTEAFF. The CDR3 DNA follows: TGTGCCAGCACCGGACTCCGGTGGGGCACTGAAGCTTTCTTT.

The sample holds one count of this clone. The DNA for the CDR3 is TGCAGCGTTGGGCCTATCATGAACACTGAAGCTTTCTTT. Encoded protein: CSVGPIMNTEAFF. The rearrangement links TRBV29-1 to TRBJ1-1; D is undetermined. The germline V and J ends were trimmed by 4 bases and 0 bases, with 9 bases remaining between them. The CDR3 sequence is 13 residues long. Germline CDR1 reads SQVTM; CDR2 reads ANQGSEA.

This chain connects TRBV11-2 to TRBJ1-6, with a possible D match to TRBD1 (5 bases). This CDR3 has 16 amino acids. Germline V CDR1 and CDR2: SGHAT, FQNNGV. Trimming took off 1 base at V and 7 bases at J, with 14 bases between the two ends. The CDR3: CASSLVGRDPNSPLHF. The CDR3 DNA is TGTGCCAGCAGCTTAGTCGGCCGGGACCCAAATTCACCCCTCCACTTT.

A few counts support this clone. In the same sample, other DNA sequences code for this CDR3. V gene TRBV9 combines with J gene TRBJ2-1; TRBD1 or TRBD2 may be the D gene (6 bases each). This CDR3 is built from 15 residues. V lost 0 bases, J lost 1 base, and 8 bases lay in between. Germline assignment: CDR1 SGDLS and CDR2 YYNGEE. The chain's CDR3 is CASSVAGASYNEQFF. CDR3 nucleotides: TGTGCCAGCAGCGTAGCGGGGGCTTCCTACAATGAGCAGTTCTTC. Together with reference TRBV9 and TRBJ2-1, the CDR3 gives the full variable domain: DSGVTQTPKHLITATGQRVTLRCSPRSGDLSVYWYQQSLDQGLQFLIQYYNGEERAKGNILERFSAQQFPDLHSELNLSSLELGDSALYFCASSVAGASYNEQFFGPGTRLTVL.

The CDR3 bases are TGTGCCAGCAGCTCAATCAGGGAGGGCGATCAGCCCCAGCATTTT. As protein: CASSSIREGDQPQHF. The chain couples TRBV5-8 to TRBJ1-5; possible D gene TRBD1, 5 bases. V gave up 3 bases and J gave up 5 bases, with 15 bases separating them. This CDR3 spans 15 amino acids. Germline CDR1 and CDR2: SGHTS and YDEGEE.

This sequence joins TRBV9 and TRBJ1-3, with D unresolved. There are 12 residues in the CDR3. Trimming left V 0 bases short and J 12 bases short, with 10 bases between. Germline CDR1 is SGDLS and CDR2 is YYNGEE. CDR3 protein: CASSVEGAHIYF. CDR3 nucleotide sequence: TGTGCCAGCAGCGTAGAAGGAGCACACATATATTTT.

The rearrangement joins TRBV11-2 to TRBJ2-3, with TRBD2 as a possible D gene (6 bases). CDR1 and CDR2 (germline): SGHAT, FQNNGV. V shed 5 bases and J shed 6 bases, with 18 bases lying between them. This CDR3 contains 15 residues. The CDR3 region has the DNA TGTGCCAGCAGCCCAACGCGGGGCCAGGTGGATACGCAGTATTTT. Protein: CASSPTRGQVDTQYF.

The DNA for the CDR3 is TGTGCCAGCAGCTCGATGACAGGGTCCTACAATGAGCAGTTCTTC. Protein product: CASSSMTGSYNEQFF. The rearrangement uses TRBV7-3 and TRBJ2-1; TRBD1 matches at 7 bases. Germline loops: CDR1 SGHTA, CDR2 FQGTGA. V trimming: 4 bases; J trimming: 1 base; junction bases outside the gene matches: 4. The CDR3 extends over 15 amino acids.

This clone was counted once. The chain recombines TRBV30 with TRBJ2-1, with TRBD2 as a possible D gene (5 bases). Trimming shortened V by 1 base and J by 10 bases, and 11 bases separated the two germline ends. The CDR3 is made up of 12 amino acids. Germline V lookup: CDR1 GTSNPN, CDR2 SVGIG (reference sequence). The CDR3, as DNA: TGTGCCTGGAGTGATGAGGGTAGGGAGCAGTTCTTC. Amino acid sequence: CAWSDEGREQFF.

The chain combines TRBV6-7 with TRBJ2-7; TRBD1 might be the D (5 bases). TRBV6-7 is an open reading frame, and its role is uncertain. The CDR3 length is 14 residues. With 4 bases removed from V and 4 bases from J, the gap between germline ends came to 14 bases. The CDR3 DNA is TGTGCCAGCAGTTGCGAAGTTACAGGTTACGAGCAGTACTTC. Translation gives CASSCEVTGYEQYF.

The V gene is TRBV4-1, the J gene TRBJ2-7, with D possibly matching TRBD1 (5 bases). Germline values: CDR1 MGHRA, CDR2 YSYEKL. The CDR3 extends over 14 amino acids. V lost 3 bases to trimming and J lost 6 bases, with 15 bases between them. CDR3 nucleotide sequence: TGCGCCAGCAGCCACCAGGGAACAGTAGGCGAGCAGTACTTC. Its translation: CASSHQGTVGEQYF.

V and J are TRBV10-1 and TRBJ2-5; 9 bases line up with TRBD1. The CDR3 spans 16 residues. Germline values: CDR1 WNHNN, CDR2 SYGVQD (reference sequence). After removal of 4 bases from V and 0 bases from J, the junction contained 6 bases not matched to a gene. The DNA of the CDR3 is TGCGCCAGCAGTGGCGGACAGGGGCACGACCAAGAGACCCAGTACTTC. Amino acids: CASSGGQGHDQETQYF.

The chain is built from TRBV2 and TRBJ1-2; 7 bases agree with TRBD1. Per the germline V gene, CDR1 is SNHLY and CDR2 is FYNNEI. V was pared by 1 base and J by 3 bases, with 8 bases of the junction left unmatched. The CDR3 is 16 amino acids. CDR3 sequence (DNA): TGTGCCAGCAGTGAAGAGGAGGACGACAGGGACTATGGCTACACCTTC. This codes for CASSEEEDDRDYGYTF.

The chain has TRBV15 and TRBJ2-2; TRBD1 might be the D (5 bases). The CDR3 is 13 amino acids. Germline values: CDR1 LNHNV, CDR2 YYDKDF (reference sequence). Trimming shortened V by 7 bases and J by 1 base, and 7 bases separated the two germline ends. CDR3 coding DNA: TGTGCCACCAATCAGGGGAACACCGGGGAGCTGTTTTTT. It codes for CATNQGNTGELFF.

The CDR3 here is CASSVGGSPEKLFF. CDR3 coding DNA: TGTGCCAGCAGCGTAGGGGGATCCCCCGAAAAACTGTTTTTT. The chain employs TRBV9 and TRBJ1-4; D remains unclear. The germline V gene encodes CDR1 SGDLS and CDR2 YYNGEE. V was trimmed by 0 bases and J by 8 bases, leaving 11 bases between them. This CDR3 comprises 14 residues.